These T cell receptor beta chains were read from a single sample in a study of Graves' ophthalmopathy and Graves' hyperthyroidism. In TCRdb, the multiplex PCR reads were re-called with MiXCR into one record per CDR3 protein. This table has hundreds of thousands of distinct CDR3 sequences, 20% to 25% appearing once. The sequenced sample consisted of peripheral blood. The receptor source for this set is a woman aged 18-35 years with stable Graves' hyperthyroidism. Some clones in this sample may be carry-over from other donors' samples. Each CDR3 is given without its conserved first and last residue. The order of the fields is V gene, J gene, CDR3 protein.

TRBV2	TRBJ2-2	ASSTSGGASGELF
TRBV7-3	TRBJ2-7	ASSLTREGEQY
TRBV11-2	TRBJ2-7	ASSWTSEPYEQY
TRBV20-1	TRBJ1-2	SANPRSYGYT
TRBV7-8	TRBJ1-5	ASSFNTGFSNQPQH
TRBV6-1	TRBJ1-2	ASSLRDRDGYA
TRBV27	TRBJ1-1	ASSPLTGITEAF
TRBV2	TRBJ2-5	ASSVRSGEGAETQY
TRBV6-1	TRBJ2-7	ASSKTGTLGQY
TRBV11-2	TRBJ1-6	ASSPGVRNSPLH
TRBV18	TRBJ2-2	ASSSTKTNTGELF
TRBV12-3/TRBV12-4	TRBJ1-1	ASSSPENTEAF
TRBV6-1	TRBJ1-2	ASSEARQGRYGYT
TRBV20-1	TRBJ1-2	SASWWLEVNYGYT
TRBV6-5	TRBJ1-5	ASSPLGVYSNQPQH
TRBV6-5	TRBJ1-5	ASSSGPGGKPQH
TRBV28	TRBJ2-7	ASSTPSQGWYEQY
TRBV5-1	TRBJ1-2	ASSATTGINYGYT
TRBV12-5	TRBJ2-5	ASGLVPLETQY
TRBV7-9	TRBJ2-7	ASSGRDTGYEQY
TRBV28	TRBJ1-6	ASSFFDRINSPLH
TRBV6-2/TRBV6-3	TRBJ2-5	ASRKNGLQETQY
TRBV10-2	TRBJ1-5	ASSGGASQPQH
TRBV28	TRBJ1-5	ASSRGRNQPQH
TRBV28	TRBJ1-1	ASSLAGTGRNTEAF
TRBV5-1	TRBJ2-2	ASSHRGTGELF
TRBV3-1	TRBJ1-2	ASGGPGQATYNYGYT
TRBV27	TRBJ2-4	ASSGTGGNIQY
TRBV6-1	TRBJ2-7	ASSGGGLSSYEQY
TRBV4-1	TRBJ2-7	ASSQAGPSGGPVSYEQY
TRBV27	TRBJ2-7	ASSWSSGISHEQY
TRBV5-1	TRBJ1-2	ASSPAGQGPNYGYT
TRBV12-3/TRBV12-4	TRBJ1-1	ASSPETGRTEAF
TRBV6-1	TRBJ1-1	ASSEPSGGVMNTEAF
TRBV6-5	TRBJ2-4	ASSLTGQGAAKNIQY
TRBV5-1	TRBJ1-1	ASSLGGGENTEAF
TRBV7-3	TRBJ2-7	ASSSGQTGEQY
TRBV28	TRBJ2-5	ASSATSGVETQY
TRBV28	TRBJ2-7	ASRDLRPTAYEQY
TRBV6-1	TRBJ2-7	ASRTSGRLSEQY
TRBV10-3	TRBJ1-5	AIGAGQGSNQPQH
TRBV20-1	TRBJ2-2	SARGLSGNTGELF
TRBV28	TRBJ2-4	ASSLGTGVAKNIKY
TRBV6-5	TRBJ1-1	ASSHRRGSTEAF